The 15 T cell receptor beta chains below were found in one sample sequenced in a study of cytomegalovirus exposure and HLA in healthy donors. The PCR employed 60 Vbeta primers together with 13 Jbeta primers. Some clones are missing from TCRdb's copy, which holds only in-frame ones; the method was immunoSEQ multiplex PCR. The profile shows 90,000 to 120,000 clones, approximately 80% of them singletons. Sample: PBMCs. All receptors derive from a woman aged 18-29 years in good health and CMV-seropositive.

Concerning this clone: One end of the junction varies from germline; a read error may be responsible. The rearrangement uses TRBV27 and TRBJ2-2, with 7 bases lining up with TRBD2. Germline V CDR1 and CDR2: MNHEY, SMNVEV (reference sequence). The CDR3 loop spans 16 amino acids. The DNA of the CDR3 is TGTGCCACCCGAAGGGAGCGGGGTGGGAACCCCGGGGAGCTGTTTTTT. This encodes CATRRERGGNPGELFF.

This clone was found a few times. The chain carries TRBV6-5 and TRBJ2-7, with TRBD2 matching 10 bases. The ends lost 6 bases at V and 1 base at J; junction bases unmatched: 6. CDR1 MNHEY and CDR2 SVGAGI come from the germline V gene. The CDR3 has 15 residues. CDR3 bases: TGTGCCAGCAGACCCTTAGCGGGAGGATCCTACGAGCAGTACTTC. Translation gives CASRPLAGGSYEQYF.

The rearrangement links TRBV15 to TRBJ1-1; D might be TRBD1 (5 bases). Trimming removed 0 bases at V and 0 bases at J, with 8 bases between. CDR1 LNHNV and CDR2 YYDKDF come from the germline V gene (reference sequence). The CDR3 has 15 amino acids. The CDR3 sequence: CATSRDPGLNTEAFF. Written as DNA, the CDR3 is TGTGCCACCAGCAGAGACCCAGGGTTGAACACTGAAGCTTTCTTT.

The chain uses TRBV5-4 and TRBJ2-5; 8 nucleotides match TRBD2. The V segment lost 2 bases and the J segment 5 bases; nucleotides outside the gene matches: 8. This CDR3 contains 15 residues. Germline-derived CDR1 and CDR2 are SGHNT and YYREEE (reference sequence). Here the CDR3 DNA reads TGTGCCAGCAGCTTATCCGGGAGGGCCTTTGAGACCCAGTACTTC. This codes for CASSLSGRAFETQYF.

There are a few counts of this clone. CDR3 DNA sequence: TGTGCCAGCCACTCGGGAGGAACAGGCAATCAGCCCCAGCATTTT. This encodes CASHSGGTGNQPQHF. This chain connects TRBV6-1 to TRBJ1-5; D unclear. There are 15 residues in the CDR3. V was shortened by 8 bases and J by 2 bases, with 16 bases between the two germline ends. Germline values: CDR1 MNHNS, CDR2 SASEGT.

V is TRBV5-6 and J is TRBJ2-5; 10 nucleotides match TRBD2. Losses at the gene ends were 0 bases for V and 5 bases for J; bases not matched to a gene: 7. This CDR3 region has 16 residues. Germline V gives CDR1 SGHDT, CDR2 YYEEEE. The DNA of the CDR3 is TGTGCCAGCAGCTTGGTGCTAGCGGGAGTTTTGGAGACCCAGTACTTC. It translates to CASSLVLAGVLETQYF.

This clone was detected a few times. The CDR3 protein is CAWSVGTLNTEAFF. The CDR3 nucleotides are TGTGCCTGGAGTGTCGGGACACTGAACACTGAAGCTTTCTTT. The chain recombines TRBV30 with TRBJ1-1; tentative D call: TRBD1 (6 bases). The V gene lost 0 bases and the J gene lost 0 bases, with 8 bases spanning the gap. The CDR3 is 14 amino acids. Per the germline V gene, CDR1 is GTSNPN and CDR2 is SVGIG (reference sequence).

The sample holds a few counts of this clone. The chain has TRBV7-9 and TRBJ2-1; 9 nucleotides line up with TRBD2. The V gene end was trimmed by 5 bases and the J gene end by 9 bases; junction bases not matched to a gene: 11. Germline CDR1 is SEHNR and CDR2 is FQNEAQ (reference sequence). This CDR3 has 15 amino acids. The CDR3 here is CASSPRNYSGSEQFF. In DNA, the CDR3 is TGTGCCAGCAGCCCGAGAAATTATAGCGGGAGTGAGCAGTTCTTC.

The table lists this clone with a few counts. The genes are TRBV28 and TRBJ1-5, with D possibly TRBD1 on 6 matching bases. The CDR3 is 15 amino acids. Looked up from germline, CDR1 is MDHEN and CDR2 is SYDVKM. V shed 2 bases and J shed 11 bases, with 19 bases lying between them. CDR3: CASSLIAGKGVAQHF. The CDR3, as DNA: TGTGCCAGCAGTTTAATCGCAGGGAAGGGGGTGGCCCAGCATTTT.

This clone came up many times. Different DNA sequences within this sample yield the same CDR3. The chain employs TRBV7-9 and TRBJ1-5; TRBD1 matches at 7 bases. This CDR3 comprises 14 residues. Germline loops: CDR1 SEHNR, CDR2 FQNEAQ (reference sequence). V lost 5 bases and J lost 2; bases outside the gene matches: 3. The CDR3 DNA reads as TGTGCCAGCAGCCCCGGACAGGGCAATCAGCCCCAGCATTTT. This gives the protein CASSPGQGNQPQHF. Full variable domain (remainder filled in from reference TRBV7-9 and TRBJ1-5): DTGVSQNPRHKITKRGQNVTFRCDPISEHNRLYWYRQTLGQGPEFLTYFQNEAQLEKSRLLSDRFSAERPKGSFSTLEIQRTEQGDSAMYLCASSPGQGNQPQHFGDGTRLSIL.

The chain joins TRBV27 to TRBJ2-1, with TRBD2 matching 8 bases. Germline CDR1 reads MNHEY; CDR2 reads SMNVEV (reference sequence). The CDR3 contains 15 residues. Losses at the gene ends were 5 bases for V and 10 bases for J; bases not matched to a gene: 13. The CDR3 nucleotides read TGTGCCAGCAGTGACCTTTCCGGGACTAGATACGAGCAGTTCTTC. It is translated as CASSDLSGTRYEQFF.

This clone showed up just once. This chain links TRBV30 with TRBJ1-1; D gene ambiguous. Trimming took off 3 bases at V and 1 base at J, with 9 bases between the two ends. Germline V CDR1 and CDR2: GTSNPN, SVGIG (reference sequence). This CDR3 is 13 amino acids long. The CDR3 DNA is TGTGCCTGGAGAGAGACACCGAACACTGAAGCTTTCTTT. Translated: CAWRETPNTEAFF. Looking up the rest from reference TRBV30 and TRBJ1-1 gives the full variable domain: SQTIHQWPATLVQPVGSPLSLECTVEGTSNPNLYWYRQAAGRGLQLLFYSVGIGQISSEVPQNLSASRPQDRQFILSSKKLLLSDSGFYLCAWRETPNTEAFFGQGTRLTVV.

This chain joins TRBV6-1 and TRBJ2-7, with 11 positions matching TRBD2. The ends lost 7 bases at V and 4 bases at J; junction bases unmatched: 9. CDR3 length: 15 residues. CDR1 MNHNS and CDR2 SASEGT come from the germline V gene. The CDR3 DNA follows: TGTGCCAGCACCCGAACTAGCGGGAGTGGGTACGAGCAGTACTTC. It translates to CASTRTSGSGYEQYF.

This clone was seen more than once but under ten times. The V call is TRBV28, the J call TRBJ2-7; 14 bases fit TRBD2. The V gene's germline CDR1 is MDHEN and CDR2 SYDVKM. The CDR3 length is 14 residues. Trimming took 8 bases from V and 6 from J; bases not matched to a gene: 6. This CDR3 is CASHPGLAGAEQYF. CDR3 bases: TGTGCCAGCCACCCGGGACTAGCGGGAGCCGAGCAGTACTTC.

V and J are TRBV6-5 and TRBJ2-7, with TRBD2 matching 7 bases. The CDR3 covers 14 residues. The germline CDR1 and CDR2 sequences are MNHEY and SVGAGI. V lost 6 bases, J lost 0 bases, and 5 bases stayed unmatched. Here the CDR3 reads CASRTSGDSYEQYF. The CDR3 coding sequence is TGTGCCAGCAGAACAAGCGGGGACTCCTACGAGCAGTACTTC.